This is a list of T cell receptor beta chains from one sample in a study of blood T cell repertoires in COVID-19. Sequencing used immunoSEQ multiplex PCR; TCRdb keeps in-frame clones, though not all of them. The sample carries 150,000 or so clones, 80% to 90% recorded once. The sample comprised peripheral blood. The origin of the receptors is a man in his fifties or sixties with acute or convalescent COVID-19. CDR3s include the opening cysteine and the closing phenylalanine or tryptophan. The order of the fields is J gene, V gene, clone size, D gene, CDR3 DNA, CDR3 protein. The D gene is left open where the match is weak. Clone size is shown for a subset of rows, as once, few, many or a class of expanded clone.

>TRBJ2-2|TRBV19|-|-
TGTGCCAGTAGTATAGGAATTGGGCGGGACACCGGGGAGCTGTTTTTT
CASSIGIGRDTGELFF
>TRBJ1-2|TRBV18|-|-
TGTGCCAGCTCACCGGCTCGAGGTGGCTATGGCTACACCTTC
CASSPARGGYGYTF
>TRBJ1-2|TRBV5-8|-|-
TGTGCCAGCAGCTTGGGGCTCCAGGGGCGTGGCTATGGCTACACCTTC
CASSLGLQGRGYGYTF
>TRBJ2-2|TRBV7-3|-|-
TGTGCCAGCAGCTTAGAACTTACCGGGGAGCTGTTTTTT
CASSLELTGELFF
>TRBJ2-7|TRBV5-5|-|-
TGTGCCAGCAGCTTGGGGGAGTCCTACGAGCAGTACTTC
CASSLGESYEQYF
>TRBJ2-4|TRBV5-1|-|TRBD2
TGCGCCAGCAGCCGGGGGGACTCCGACTTAGCCAAAAACATTCAGTACTTC
CASSRGDSDLAKNIQYF
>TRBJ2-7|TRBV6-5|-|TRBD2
TGTGCCAGCAGCCTGGGGGGCGGGAGGGCCTACGAGCAGTACTTC
CASSLGGGRAYEQYF
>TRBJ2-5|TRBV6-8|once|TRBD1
TGTGCCAGCAGCTCAGGGGGCGAAGAGACCCAGTACTTC
CASSSGGEETQYF
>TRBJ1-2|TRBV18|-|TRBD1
TGTGCCAGCTCACCGGACAGGGAAAACTATGGCTACACCTTC
CASSPDRENYGYTF
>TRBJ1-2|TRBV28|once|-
TGTGCCAGCAGTAGCCAAACCAGGGATGGCTACACCTTC
CASSSQTRDGYTF
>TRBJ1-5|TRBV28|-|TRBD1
TGTGCCAGCAGCGAACAGGGGGATAGCAATCAGCCCCAGCATTTT
CASSEQGDSNQPQHF